Described below is a single TCR beta chain sequence and its context. In the authors' workflow: The assay estimated nucleated cells by amplifying reference gene primers. Clones were read by immunoSEQ multiplex PCR, and TCRdb kept only the in-frame ones, dropping some. The DNA was the basis for D and trimming; V, J and clone size are from that table. Of roughly 150,000 clones in the sample, 70% to 90% were seen once. The sample originates from a study of blood T cell repertoires in COVID-19. About the study: Acute and convalescent COVID-19 specimens originated in the United States, Italy and Spain. PBMCs, B-cell-depleted T cells, or T cells were the source of the cDNA or gDNA that made up the material.

Sequencing was carried out using peripheral blood. This clonotype was sampled from a woman aged 80 or older with acute or convalescent COVID-19.

The CDR3 DNA reads as TGTGCCAGCAGTGAATTCGGAGGGATGTCCGCAGGAAACACCATATATTTT. Protein sequence: CASSEFGGMSAGNTIYF. The chain is built from TRBV25-1 and TRBJ1-3; D not resolved. The CDR3 is 17 amino acids. The germline gives CDR1 MGHDK, CDR2 SYGVNS. V lost 1 base, J lost 4 bases, and 17 bases lay in between.